The 20 T cell receptor beta chains listed next were all sequenced from one sample in a study of cytomegalovirus exposure and HLA in healthy donors. The PCR made use of 60 Vbeta and 13 Jbeta primers. Sequencing used immunoSEQ multiplex PCR; TCRdb keeps in-frame clones, though not all of them. The sample lists some 100,000 clones, about four fifths seen once, with roughly 2.3% in the top ten. Source material: PBMCs. All receptors come from a woman aged 30 to 39 in good health and CMV-seronegative.

The chain is built from TRBV19 and TRBJ2-5; 8 bases line up with TRBD2. The DNA end lines up better with TRBJ2-7; the J call may be wrong. This CDR3 region has 17 residues. The germline V gene has CDR1 LNHDA and CDR2 SQIVND (reference sequence). This CDR3 reads CASSRSPFSGESYEQYF. CDR3 DNA: TGTGCCAGTAGTAGGAGTCCGTTTAGCGGGGAGTCCTACGAGCAGTACTTC.

This rearrangement joins TRBV5-1 to TRBJ2-3; TRBD1 aligns across 10 bases. The germline V gene has CDR1 SGHRS and CDR2 YFSETQ. This CDR3 comprises 15 residues. The V and J ends lost 4 bases and 1 base, in that order; junction bases with no gene match: 3. The DNA for the CDR3 is TGCGCCAGCAGCAACGGACAGGGGGGCACAGATACGCAGTATTTT. Its translation is CASSNGQGGTDTQYF.

This clone has just one count. The rearrangement joins TRBV2 to TRBJ2-7; a possible D gene is TRBD2 (6 bases). The CDR3 has 13 residues. Looked up from germline, CDR1 is SNHLY and CDR2 is FYNNEI. With 6 bases removed from V and 3 bases from J, the gap between germline ends came to 12 bases. CDR3 sequence reads: CASRRGASYEQYF. The CDR3 nucleotides read TGTGCCAGCAGGCGGGGAGCTAGCTACGAGCAGTACTTC.

J is TRBJ2-1 and V is TRBV7-9; D is unclear. Germline lookup yields CDR1 SEHNR and CDR2 FQNEAQ (reference sequence). This CDR3 is built from 18 residues. V lost 5 bases to trimming and J lost 0 bases, with 20 bases between them. The CDR3 spells CASSIVPVASNSYNEQFF. As DNA, the CDR3 is TGTGCCAGCAGCATAGTCCCGGTCGCTTCGAACTCCTACAATGAGCAGTTCTTC. Complete variable domain (other parts from reference TRBV7-9 and TRBJ2-1): DTGVSQNPRHKITKRGQNVTFRCDPISEHNRLYWYRQTLGQGPEFLTYFQNEAQLEKSRLLSDRFSAERPKGSFSTLEIQRTEQGDSAMYLCASSIVPVASNSYNEQFFGPGTRLTVL.

The gene calls are TRBV30 and TRBJ2-2, with D tentatively TRBD1 (7 bases). The CDR3 contains 15 residues. The ends were cut back, 5 bases at V and 0 bases at J, with 13 bases in the middle. Germline V CDR1 and CDR2: GTSNPN, SVGIG (reference sequence). The DNA for the CDR3 is TGTGCCTGGGGTCGCGGGACAGCGAACACCGGGGAGCTGTTTTTT. It encodes CAWGRGTANTGELFF. Based on the CDR3 plus reference TRBV30 and TRBJ2-2, the full variable domain is SQTIHQWPATLVQPVGSPLSLECTVEGTSNPNLYWYRQAAGRGLQLLFYSVGIGQISSEVPQNLSASRPQDRQFILSSKKLLLSDSGFYLCAWGRGTANTGELFFGEGSRLTVL.

The chain joins TRBV4-2 to TRBJ1-3; the D is unclear. Germline CDR1 and CDR2: LGHNA and YNFKEQ. Trimming shortened V by 0 bases and J by 7 bases, and 7 bases separated the two germline ends. CDR3 length equals 13 residues. The CDR3 here is CASSQDSGNTIYF. DNA for the CDR3: TGTGCCAGCAGCCAAGATTCGGGGAACACCATATATTTT.

This chain uses TRBV28 with TRBJ1-1; D gene uncertain. The V gene's germline CDR1 is MDHEN and CDR2 SYDVKM. V dropped 6 bases and J dropped 8 bases, with 10 bases sitting between them. This CDR3 has 11 residues. CDR3 region: CASSPGMEAFF. The CDR3 DNA follows: TGTGCCAGCAGCCCGGGTATGGAAGCTTTCTTT.

V gene TRBV19 combines with J gene TRBJ1-5; D unclear. The CDR3 is 11 amino acids. Per germline, CDR1 LNHDA and CDR2 SQIVND (reference sequence). The V end lost 5 bases, the J end lost 6 bases, and 5 bases lay between the germline ends. As DNA, the CDR3 is TGTGCCAGTAGTTCCGGTCAGCCCCAGCATTTT. Translation: CASSSGQPQHF.

The genes are TRBV5-1 and TRBJ2-3; 7 bases agree with TRBD2. The ends lost 2 bases at V and 3 bases at J; junction bases unmatched: 9. This CDR3 contains 16 residues. Germline values: CDR1 SGHRS, CDR2 YFSETQ. CDR3: CASSFTGTGGTDTQYF. In nucleotides, the CDR3 is TGCGCCAGCAGCTTTACCGGGACGGGGGGAACAGATACGCAGTATTTT.

This chain links TRBV25-1 with TRBJ2-2; TRBD2 matches at 8 bases. With 2 bases clipped from V and 3 bases from J, the junction kept 5 bases outside the gene matches. Germline V gene data show CDR1 as MGHDK and CDR2 as SYGVNS. The CDR3 is made up of 16 amino acids. CDR3 DNA: TGTGCCAGCAGTGAAAGGGTAGCGGGGTACACCGGGGAGCTGTTTTTT. It specifies CASSERVAGYTGELFF.

The chain carries TRBV4-1 and TRBJ1-1; the match to TRBD1 covers 12 bases. The CDR3 has 18 amino acids. The germline V gene has CDR1 MGHRA and CDR2 YSYEKL. V was clipped by 3 bases and J by 4 bases; unmatched bases: 12. The CDR3 nucleotides are TGCGCCAGCAGCCAGGGAACCCGGGACAGGGGGCTGAGCACTGAAGCTTTCTTT. Its translation is CASSQGTRDRGLSTEAFF.

This chain uses TRBV11-2 with TRBJ2-1; D is ambiguous. The CDR3 has 15 residues. Per the germline V gene, CDR1 is SGHAT and CDR2 is FQNNGV. Between the trimmed V and J ends, which lost 1 base and 7 bases, there was a span of 14 bases. CDR3 loop: CASSLVVADGNEQFF. CDR3 coding DNA: TGTGCCAGCAGCTTAGTTGTCGCAGACGGGAATGAGCAGTTCTTC.

The CDR3 DNA reads as TGCGCCAGCAGCTTGGATAGCGCGAGGGTCACCGGGGAGCTGTTTTTT. This translates into CASSLDSARVTGELFF. The genes are TRBV5-1 and TRBJ2-2, with D possibly being TRBD2 (5 bases). The V end was cut by 0 bases, the J end by 4 bases, with 13 bases between. This CDR3 is 16 amino acids long. CDR1 and CDR2 from the germline V gene are SGHRS and YFSETQ.

The V call is TRBV28, the J call TRBJ1-1; D is perhaps TRBD1 (6 bases). CDR3 length equals 15 residues. Germline V gene data show CDR1 as MDHEN and CDR2 as SYDVKM. Trimming left V 11 bases short and J 3 bases short, with 22 bases between. CDR3 nucleotide sequence: TGTGCCGGGAGGGGAAAGGGGAGGGGGGACACTGAAGCTTTCTTT. As protein: CAGRGKGRGDTEAFF.

V is TRBV27 and J is TRBJ2-5, with 9 nucleotides matching TRBD1. Germline V gives CDR1 MNHEY, CDR2 SMNVEV (reference sequence). V was clipped by 5 bases and J by 3 bases; unmatched bases: 13. CDR3 length equals 17 residues. The CDR3 coding sequence is TGTGCCAGCAGTCCCCTCGTCAGGACAGGGGCCGAAGAGACCCAGTACTTC. Protein product: CASSPLVRTGAEETQYF.

The chain has TRBV29-1 and TRBJ1-4; D is uncertain. The CDR3 runs to 13 residues. Germline V gene sequence: CDR1 SQVTM, CDR2 ANQGSEA. The ends were cut back, 4 bases at V and 5 bases at J, with 11 bases in the middle. CDR3 residues: CSVGGSVNEKLFF. CDR3 sequence (DNA): TGCAGCGTTGGAGGGTCCGTGAATGAAAAACTGTTTTTT. The full variable domain, rest sourced from reference TRBV29-1 and TRBJ1-4, is SAVISQKPSRDICQRGTSLTIQCQVDSQVTMMFWYRQQPGQSLTLIATANQGSEATYESGFVIDKFPISRPNLTFSTLTVSNMSPEDSSIYLCSVGGSVNEKLFFGSGTQLSVL.

The chain combines TRBV27 with TRBJ2-7; TRBD2 agrees at 9 bases. V lost 3 bases to trimming and J lost 2 bases; unmatched junction nucleotides: 11. The length of the CDR3 is 17 residues. Per the germline V gene, CDR1 is MNHEY and CDR2 is SMNVEV (reference sequence). In nucleotides, the CDR3 is TGTGCCAGCAGTTTGGTGGGCCTAGCGGGGAAGACCTACGAGCAGTACTTC. Residues: CASSLVGLAGKTYEQYF.

This chain uses TRBV19 with TRBJ1-5; TRBD1 aligns across 8 bases. The CDR3 runs to 16 residues. CDR1 is LNHDA, CDR2 SQIVND, per germline (reference sequence). Germline trimming cut 7 bases from V and 2 bases from J; bases unmatched to any gene: 10. CDR3 in DNA: TGTGCCAGTATCAGTCAGGGGGCCGACCGCAATCAGCCCCAGCATTTT. It encodes CASISQGADRNQPQHF.

This chain joins TRBV7-9 and TRBJ2-5, with D possibly TRBD2 on 5 matching bases. This CDR3 is built from 15 residues. Germline CDR1 reads SEHNR; CDR2 reads FQNEAQ (reference sequence). The germline V and J ends were trimmed by 4 bases and 4 bases, with 16 bases remaining between them. The CDR3 sequence: CASSYYNRAGETQYF. For the CDR3, the DNA is TGTGCCAGCAGCTACTATAATAGGGCGGGAGAGACCCAGTACTTC.

The chain joins TRBV5-1 to TRBJ2-2, with TRBD2 identical over 8 bases. V dropped 0 bases and J dropped 4; count of bases not matched to a gene: 8. CDR1 and CDR2 (germline): SGHRS, YFSETQ. CDR3 size: 17 residues. The CDR3 DNA reads as TGCGCCAGCAGCTTGGTTGTCGGGAGGGGGAGCACCGGGGAGCTGTTTTTT. Residues: CASSLVVGRGSTGELFF.